Each of the 27 T cell receptor beta chains below was sequenced from the same sample in a study of graft-versus-host responses after intestinal transplantation. The method was immunoSEQ multiplex PCR; TCRdb's version includes in-frame clones alone and lacks a portion of them. This table holds 12,000 to 15,000 clones, around two fifths found once. Responders that carried the CFSE label, some 200,000 of them, were plated with some 200,000 irradiated, violet-dye-labeled stimulator cells. The sequencing used alloreactive CD8+ T cells from a mixed lymphocyte reaction culture, collected before intestinal transplant. Noted subset: CFSE-low proliferating T cells sorted from roughly six-day pre-transplant mixed lymphocyte reaction (GvH or HvG direction). The receptors shown here come from a human patient who received an intestinal transplant.

This clone was seen a handful of times. The chain has TRBV7-8 and TRBJ2-7; TRBD1 might be the D (6 bases). The ends were cut back, 5 bases at V and 3 bases at J, with 8 bases in the middle. The germline V gene encodes CDR1 SGHVS and CDR2 FQNEAQ. CDR3 length: 12 amino acids. This chain's CDR3 is CASSQDSYEQYF. The CDR3 DNA reads TGTGCCAGCAGCCAGGACAGCTACGAGCAGTACTTC.

The V call is TRBV5-1, the J call TRBJ2-1; D gene uncertain. The V end lost 2 bases, the J end lost 7 bases, and 10 bases lay between the germline ends. CDR1 SGHRS and CDR2 YFSETQ come from the germline V gene. This CDR3 is built from 13 residues. Here the CDR3 reads CASSLPRFNEQFF. The CDR3 DNA follows: TGCGCCAGCAGCTTACCTAGATTTAATGAGCAGTTCTTC.

This clone was counted a few times. The rearrangement links TRBV2 to TRBJ1-3, with unresolved D. Germline V lookup: CDR1 SNHLY, CDR2 FYNNEI. The CDR3 is 14 amino acids. Between the trimmed V and J ends, which lost 2 bases and 3 bases, there was a span of 8 bases. CDR3 sequence reads: CASSEPGGGNTIYF. CDR3 DNA sequence: TGTGCCAGCAGTGAACCAGGAGGTGGAAACACCATATATTTT.

This clone came up once. This chain connects TRBV30 to TRBJ2-1, with a weak D call TRBD1 (6 bases). Germline loops: CDR1 GTSNPN, CDR2 SVGIG (reference sequence). Deletions cut 5 bases from V and 6 bases from J, with 14 bases between. CDR3 size: 13 residues. This CDR3 reads CAWGWAGVNEQFF. In DNA form, the CDR3 reads TGTGCCTGGGGATGGGCAGGGGTCAATGAGCAGTTCTTC. Looking up the rest from reference TRBV30 and TRBJ2-1 gives the full variable domain: SQTIHQWPATLVQPVGSPLSLECTVEGTSNPNLYWYRQAAGRGLQLLFYSVGIGQISSEVPQNLSASRPQDRQFILSSKKLLLSDSGFYLCAWGWAGVNEQFFGPGTRLTVL.

The CDR3 is CASSFGSTDTQYF. The CDR3 DNA follows: TGTGCCAGCAGTTTCGGGAGCACAGATACGCAGTATTTT. The V gene is TRBV28, the J gene TRBJ2-3; no reliable D call. The germline V gene encodes CDR1 MDHEN and CDR2 SYDVKM. The CDR3 covers 13 residues. V was clipped by 3 bases and J by 0 bases, with 4 bases between them.

This chain joins TRBV21-1 and TRBJ1-5; the table's D call TRBD1 went unverified against the DNA. TRBV21-1 is a pseudogene segment. The CDR3 totals 13 residues. CDR3 DNA: TGTGCCAGCAGCGCCTCAGGGGATCAGCCCCAGCATTTT. Translating it yields CASSASGDQPQHF.

The chain uses TRBV7-8 and TRBJ1-1, with 7 bases lining up with TRBD1. Germline trimming cut 2 bases from V and 7 bases from J; bases unmatched to any gene: 7. The CDR3 spans 14 residues. Germline V gene lookup returns CDR1 SGHVS and CDR2 FQNEAQ. The CDR3 protein is CASSLFSGGYEAFF. In DNA, the CDR3 is TGTGCCAGCAGCTTATTTTCAGGGGGATATGAAGCTTTCTTT.

This clone came up a few times. The rearrangement uses TRBV28 and TRBJ1-5, with D tentatively TRBD1 (5 bases). V was shortened by 6 bases and J by 6 bases, with 12 bases between the two germline ends. CDR3 size: 13 residues. Per germline, CDR1 MDHEN and CDR2 SYDVKM. DNA for the CDR3: TGTGCCAGCAGCGGGGGGTGGGTTCAGCCCCAGCATTTT. It yields the protein CASSGGWVQPQHF.

CDR3 in amino acids: CASSLPPEGAKLFF. DNA for the CDR3: TGTGCCAGCAGCTTACCGCCGGAGGGGGCTAAACTGTTTTTT. The V gene is TRBV7-2, the J gene TRBJ1-4; 7 bases are shared with TRBD1. Germline trimming cut 2 bases from V and 11 bases from J; bases unmatched to any gene: 8. This CDR3 is built from 14 residues. Looked up from germline, CDR1 is SGHTA and CDR2 is FQGNSA.

The chain links TRBV4-1 to TRBJ1-1, with D tentatively TRBD1 (5 bases). CDR3 size: 16 residues. Germline CDR1 MGHRA, CDR2 YSYEKL. The V end lost 4 bases, the J end lost 1 base, and 16 bases lay between the germline ends. In DNA form, the CDR3 reads TGCGCCAGCAGCCCACTCCCCGGACACACGAACACTGAAGCTTTCTTT. Protein sequence: CASSPLPGHTNTEAFF.

In DNA form, the CDR3 reads TGCAGCGTCGGACAGGTGGAAGCTAACTATGGCTACACCTTC. Translation gives CSVGQVEANYGYTF. The genes are TRBV29-1 and TRBJ1-2; 7 bases match TRBD1. V lost 6 bases and J lost 0; bases outside the gene matches: 7. The length of the CDR3 is 14 residues. Germline loops: CDR1 SQVTM, CDR2 ANQGSEA.

The chain combines TRBV19 with TRBJ2-5; 7 bases map to TRBD2. This CDR3 spans 16 amino acids. The germline CDR1 and CDR2 sequences are LNHDA and SQIVND (reference sequence). The J segment lost 2 bases and the V segment lost 6 bases, leaving 12 bases of the junction unmatched. CDR3 bases: TGTGCCAGTAGAAGATTTGGGGGGGTAGGACAAGAGACCCAGTACTTC. It encodes CASRRFGGVGQETQYF.

As regards this clone: Distinct nucleotide sequences in the sample also encode this CDR3. The chain couples TRBV5-6 to TRBJ2-7; TRBD1 is a possible D gene (6 bases). V lost 2 bases to trimming and J lost 2 bases, with 8 bases between them. This CDR3 contains 13 residues. Germline V gene sequence: CDR1 SGHDT, CDR2 YYEEEE. Here the CDR3 reads CASSFGTTYEQYF. CDR3 nucleotide sequence: TGTGCCAGCAGCTTCGGGACAACCTACGAGCAGTACTTC.

V is TRBV11-2 and J is TRBJ2-3; 9 bases align to TRBD2. V shed 3 bases and J 5 bases; nucleotides not matched to a gene: 6. CDR1 and CDR2 from the germline V gene are SGHAT and FQNNGV. The CDR3 loop spans 15 amino acids. Written as DNA, the CDR3 is TGTGCCAGCAGCTTTGGCGGGGGGGCCGGAGATACGCAGTATTTT. This gives the protein CASSFGGGAGDTQYF.

The chain has TRBV9 and TRBJ1-5; TRBD1 might be the D (5 bases). The V end lost 4 bases, the J end lost 0 bases, and 11 bases lay between the germline ends. CDR3 length equals 15 residues. CDR1 SGDLS and CDR2 YYNGEE come from the germline V gene. The CDR3 DNA reads TGTGCCAGCAGCTTCCAGGGTAATAGCAATCAGCCCCAGCATTTT. Its translation is CASSFQGNSNQPQHF.

As to this clone: Other DNA sequences in the sample encode the same CDR3. The V and J genes are TRBV6-5 and TRBJ2-7; D is undetermined. V was pared by 5 bases and J by 2 bases, with 10 bases between. The germline V gene has CDR1 MNHEY and CDR2 SVGAGI. This CDR3 spans 13 amino acids. CDR3 in DNA: TGTGCCAGCAGTGCGAGGCTGCCCTACGAGCAGTACTTC. It translates to CASSARLPYEQYF.

This clone occurred a few times. The chain employs TRBV5-6 and TRBJ1-1; D might be TRBD1 (6 bases). The CDR3 is 15 amino acids. V lost 4 bases and J lost 0, with 13 bases in between. Germline CDR1 is SGHDT and CDR2 is YYEEEE. The CDR3 nucleotides read TGTGCCAGCAGCGCGGACAGCCAAATGAACACTGAAGCTTTCTTT. Protein: CASSADSQMNTEAFF.

By share, this clone counts as medium-sized. The rearrangement links TRBV9 to TRBJ2-4, with 11 bases aligning to TRBD2. V was pared by 2 bases and J by 9 bases, with 1 base of the junction left unmatched. This CDR3 has 13 amino acids. Per the germline V gene, CDR1 is SGDLS and CDR2 is YYNGEE. As DNA, the CDR3 is TGTGCCAGCAGCGTCGGGACTAGCGGCATTCAGTACTTC. Protein: CASSVGTSGIQYF.

A few counts support this clone. The genes are TRBV9 and TRBJ1-1; 7 bases are a match to TRBD1. This CDR3 comprises 14 residues. Germline-derived CDR1 and CDR2 are SGDLS and YYNGEE. The ends lost 3 bases at V and 1 base at J; junction bases unmatched: 3. The CDR3 region is CASSEGGSNTEAFF. In nucleotides, the CDR3 is TGTGCCAGCAGCGAAGGGGGCTCGAACACTGAAGCTTTCTTT.

This chain uses TRBV6-5 with TRBJ2-7; no firm D call. Germline V gene data show CDR1 as MNHEY and CDR2 as SVGAGI. The CDR3 length is 13 residues. V was clipped by 5 bases and J by 4 bases, with 12 bases between them. This CDR3 reads CASSARVPYEQYF. CDR3 DNA: TGTGCCAGCAGTGCCCGCGTACCTTACGAGCAGTACTTC.

The chain uses TRBV28 and TRBJ1-1; 10 nucleotides align to TRBD1. This CDR3 has 16 residues. Trimming at V came to 0 bases and at J to 5 bases, leaving 6 bases not matched to a gene. Germline CDR1 is MDHEN and CDR2 is SYDVKM. The CDR3 bases are TGTGCCAGCAGTTTATGGGGGACAGGGGAGAGGACTGAAGCTTTCTTT. Residues: CASSLWGTGERTEAFF.

The chain links TRBV9 to TRBJ2-1, with TRBD2 identical over 7 bases. This CDR3 has 17 residues. V was clipped by 4 bases and J by 2 bases; unmatched bases: 12. Germline CDR1 and CDR2: SGDLS and YYNGEE. Here the CDR3 DNA reads TGTGCCAGCAGCCTAAACCAACTAGCGCGGACCTACAATGAGCAGTTCTTC. This gives the protein CASSLNQLARTYNEQFF.

The V call is TRBV6-5, the J call TRBJ2-2; D remains unclear. The CDR3 covers 12 residues. Trimming took off 5 bases at V and 3 bases at J, with 4 bases between the two ends. Looked up from germline, CDR1 is MNHEY and CDR2 is SVGAGI. The CDR3 bases are TGTGCCAGCAGTCCGGACACCGGGGAGCTGTTTTTT. This encodes CASSPDTGELFF.

Only a few counts were recorded for this clone. The rearrangement uses TRBV27 and TRBJ2-3; maybe TRBD1 (8 bases). Trimming removed 6 bases at V and 4 bases at J, with 20 bases between. The CDR3 covers 16 residues. CDR1 MNHEY and CDR2 SMNVEV come from the germline V gene (reference sequence). Here the CDR3 DNA reads TGTGCCAGCAGCCTGATTCGCACAGGGGGGGCAGATACGCAGTATTTT. This gives the protein CASSLIRTGGADTQYF.

This clone appeared a few times. The chain employs TRBV13 and TRBJ1-5; D possibly corresponds to TRBD1 (5 bases). The CDR3 extends over 12 amino acids. The V gene's germline CDR1 is PRHDT and CDR2 FYEKMQ (reference sequence). Trimming removed 2 bases at V and 6 bases at J, with 5 bases between. The DNA for the CDR3 is TGTGCCAGCAGCTTACAGGGTCAGCCCCAGCATTTT. Its protein is CASSLQGQPQHF. Full variable domain (missing parts from reference TRBV13 and TRBJ1-5): AAGVIQSPRHLIKEKRETATLKCYPIPRHDTVYWYQQGPGQDPQFLISFYEKMQSDKGSIPDRFSAQQFSDYHSELNMSSLELGDSALYFCASSLQGQPQHFGDGTRLSIL.

The chain recombines TRBV6-5 with TRBJ1-4, with 12 nucleotides matching TRBD1. Trimming removed 2 bases from V and 10 bases from J; junction bases left unmatched: 5. CDR3 size: 15 residues. Germline assignment: CDR1 MNHEY and CDR2 SVGAGI. CDR3 loop: CASSYRGQGAGKLFF. The CDR3 nucleotides are TGTGCCAGCAGTTACCGGGGACAGGGGGCCGGAAAACTGTTTTTT.

The chain links TRBV5-1 to TRBJ2-2; a possible D gene is TRBD1 (5 bases). The V end was cut by 1 base, the J end by 0 bases, with 10 bases between. This CDR3 is built from 16 residues. In germline, CDR1 is SGHRS, CDR2 YFSETQ. The DNA for the CDR3 is TGCGCCAGCAGCTTGTGGGGCACTCCGAACACCGGGGAGCTGTTTTTT. Encoded protein: CASSLWGTPNTGELFF.